This TCR beta chain was recovered during a study of molecular identifiers for immune sequencing clone quantification. Study in general: In replicates, RNA from roughly 21,000 or 96,000 naive CD8 cells was split five ways, four sequenced.

The CDR3 consists of 15 residues. Between the trimmed V and J ends, which lost 0 bases and 0 bases, there was a span of 8 bases. Germline V gives CDR1 LGHNA, CDR2 YSLEER. A single record per CDR3 protein comes from TCRdb applying MiXCR to the PCR reads. The table lists 40,000 or so distinct CDR3 sequences, roughly a fifth of them singletons. This clonotype was seen at least ten times. Its antigen is unidentified. General study findings and limits: Clones above 20 RNA copies held over 97% of effector molecules, under 1% in naive cells.

This sequence originates from a human donor in good health. Some libraries in this study had Jurkat cell RNA spiked in. What was sequenced was naive CD8+ T cells from blood, with Jurkat cell RNA spiked in. The subset denotes: FACS-sorted CD8+CD4-CCR7+CD45RA+ naive T cells. V gene TRBV4-3 combines with J gene TRBJ1-1; D gene ambiguous. The CDR3 sequence is CASSQEIDLNTEAFF. In DNA, the CDR3 is TGCGCCAGCAGCCAAGAAATCGACTTGAACACTGAAGCTTTCTTT.